The clone carrying this TCR beta chain has just one count. Its antigen is not known. The donors were healthy bone marrow donors. This entry comes from a study of cytomegalovirus exposure and HLA in healthy donors. For the study at large: Unique TCRs from HLA-typed donors, approximately 80 million of them, were held in an early data release. Study observations and caveats: The authors listed 150 to 200 TCR beta chains as cytomegalovirus-associated. In all likelihood, a cluster of highly shared sequence variants was a sequencing artifact.

60 Vbeta and 13 Jbeta primers were used in PCR. Sequenced by immunoSEQ multiplex PCR; TCRdb stores in-frame clones only, minus some. The sample records approximately 200,000 clones, roughly three quarters being singletons. The sequencing input was PBMCs. The origin of this receptor is a woman aged 18-29 years in good health and CMV-seronegative.

CDR3 sequence: CASSLLQGGNQPQHF. The CDR3 DNA follows: TGTGCCAGCAGTTTATTACAGGGAGGCAATCAGCCCCAGCATTTT. V is TRBV27 and J is TRBJ1-5; D possibly corresponds to TRBD1 (6 bases). This CDR3 contains 15 residues. Between the trimmed V and J ends, which lost 1 base and 2 bases, there was a span of 9 bases. Per germline, CDR1 MNHEY and CDR2 SMNVEV (reference sequence).